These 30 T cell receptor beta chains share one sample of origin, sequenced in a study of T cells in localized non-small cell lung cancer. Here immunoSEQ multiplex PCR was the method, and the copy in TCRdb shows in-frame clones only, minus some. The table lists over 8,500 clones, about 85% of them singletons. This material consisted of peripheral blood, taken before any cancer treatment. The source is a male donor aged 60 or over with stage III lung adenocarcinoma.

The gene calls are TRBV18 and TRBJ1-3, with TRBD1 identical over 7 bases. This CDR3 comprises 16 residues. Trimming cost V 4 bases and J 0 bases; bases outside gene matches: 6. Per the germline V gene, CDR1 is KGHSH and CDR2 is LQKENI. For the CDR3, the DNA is TGTGCCAGCTCACTACCGACAGGGCGCTCTGGAAACACCATATATTTT. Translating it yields CASSLPTGRSGNTIYF.

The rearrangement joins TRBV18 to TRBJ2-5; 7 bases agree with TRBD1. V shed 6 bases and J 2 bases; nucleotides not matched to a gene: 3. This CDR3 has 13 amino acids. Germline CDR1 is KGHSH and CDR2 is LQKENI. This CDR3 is CASSQQGQETQYF. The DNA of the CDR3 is TGTGCCAGCTCGCAACAGGGGCAAGAGACCCAGTACTTC.

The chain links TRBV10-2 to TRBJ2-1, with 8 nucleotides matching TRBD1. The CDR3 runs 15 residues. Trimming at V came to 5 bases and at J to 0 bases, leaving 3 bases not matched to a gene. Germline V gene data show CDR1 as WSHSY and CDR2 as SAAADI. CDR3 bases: TGCGCCAGCAGTCGGCAGGGGGCCTCCTACAATGAGCAGTTCTTC. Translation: CASSRQGASYNEQFF.

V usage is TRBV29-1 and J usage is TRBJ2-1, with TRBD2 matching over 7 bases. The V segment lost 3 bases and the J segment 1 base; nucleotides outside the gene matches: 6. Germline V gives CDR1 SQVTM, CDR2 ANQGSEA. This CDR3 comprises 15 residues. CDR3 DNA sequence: TGCAGCGTTGAGGGAGCGGGGTTGTCCTACAATGAGCAGTTCTTC. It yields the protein CSVEGAGLSYNEQFF.

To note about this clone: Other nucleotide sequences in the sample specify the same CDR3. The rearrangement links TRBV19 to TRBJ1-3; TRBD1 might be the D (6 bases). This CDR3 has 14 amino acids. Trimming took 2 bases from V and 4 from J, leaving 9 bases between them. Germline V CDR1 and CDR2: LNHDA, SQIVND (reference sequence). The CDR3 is CASSITDSGNTIYF. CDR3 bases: TGTGCCAGTAGTATAACGGACAGCGGAAACACCATATATTTT.

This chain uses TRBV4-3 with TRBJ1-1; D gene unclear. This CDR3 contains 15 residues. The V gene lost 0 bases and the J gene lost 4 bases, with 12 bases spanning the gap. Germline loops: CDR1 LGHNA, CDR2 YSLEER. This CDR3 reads CASSQDTDRATEAFF. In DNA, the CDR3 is TGCGCCAGCAGCCAAGATACCGACCGCGCCACTGAAGCTTTCTTT.

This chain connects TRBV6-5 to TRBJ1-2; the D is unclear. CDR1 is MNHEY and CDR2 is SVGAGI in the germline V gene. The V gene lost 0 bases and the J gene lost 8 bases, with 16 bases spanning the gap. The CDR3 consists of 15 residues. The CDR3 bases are TGTGCCAGCAGTTACTCATCGACGTCTTTGGCAGGCTACACCTTC. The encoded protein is CASSYSSTSLAGYTF.

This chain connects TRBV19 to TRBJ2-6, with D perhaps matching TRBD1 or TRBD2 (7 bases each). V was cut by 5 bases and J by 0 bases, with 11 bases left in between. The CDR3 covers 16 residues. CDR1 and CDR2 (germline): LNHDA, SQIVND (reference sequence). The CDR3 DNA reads TGTGCCAGTAGTGCCAGGGGGGGCTCTGGGGCCAACGTCCTGACTTTC. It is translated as CASSARGGSGANVLTF.

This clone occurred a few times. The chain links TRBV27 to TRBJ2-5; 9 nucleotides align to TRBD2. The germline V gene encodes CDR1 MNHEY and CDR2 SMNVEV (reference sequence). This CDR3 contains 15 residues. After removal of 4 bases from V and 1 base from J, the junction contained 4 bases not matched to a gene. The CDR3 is CASSSSGRPQETQYF. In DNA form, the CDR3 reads TGTGCCAGCAGTTCCAGCGGGAGGCCCCAAGAGACCCAGTACTTC.

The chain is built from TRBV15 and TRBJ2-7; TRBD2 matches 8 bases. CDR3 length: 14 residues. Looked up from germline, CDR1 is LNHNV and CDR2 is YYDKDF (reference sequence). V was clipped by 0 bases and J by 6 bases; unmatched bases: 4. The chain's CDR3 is CATSRDVAGGEQYF. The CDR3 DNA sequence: TGTGCCACCAGCAGAGATGTCGCGGGAGGCGAGCAGTACTTC. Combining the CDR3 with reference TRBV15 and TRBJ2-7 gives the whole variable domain DAMVIQNPRYQVTQFGKPVTLSCSQTLNHNVMYWYQQKSSQAPKLLFHYYDKDFNNEADTPDNFQSRRPNTSFCFLDIRSPGLGDTAMYLCATSRDVAGGEQYFGPGTRLTVT.

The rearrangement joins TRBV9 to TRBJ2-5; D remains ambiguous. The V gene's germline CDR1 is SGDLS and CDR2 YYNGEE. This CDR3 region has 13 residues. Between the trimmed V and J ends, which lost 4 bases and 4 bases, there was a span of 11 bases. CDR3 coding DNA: TGTGCCAGCAGCAAAGGAACGGCAGAGACCCAGTACTTC. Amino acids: CASSKGTAETQYF. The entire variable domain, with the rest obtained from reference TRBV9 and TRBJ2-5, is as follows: DSGVTQTPKHLITATGQRVTLRCSPRSGDLSVYWYQQSLDQGLQFLIQYYNGEERAKGNILERFSAQQFPDLHSELNLSSLELGDSALYFCASSKGTAETQYFGPGTRLLVL.

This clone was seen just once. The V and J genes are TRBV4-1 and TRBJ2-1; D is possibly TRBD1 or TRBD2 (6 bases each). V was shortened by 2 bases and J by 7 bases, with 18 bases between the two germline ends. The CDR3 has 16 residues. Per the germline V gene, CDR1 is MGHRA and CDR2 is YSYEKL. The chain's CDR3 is CASSQSIVRGPNEQFF. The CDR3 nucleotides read TGCGCCAGCAGCCAATCGATTGTCCGGGGGCCTAATGAGCAGTTCTTC.

The CDR3, as DNA: TGTGCCAGCAGTGGTGACACTGAAGCTTTCTTT. It translates to CASSGDTEAFF. The genes are TRBV5-4 and TRBJ1-1; D call uncertain. Trimming stripped 5 bases from V and 3 bases from J, with 5 bases between. In germline, CDR1 is SGHNT, CDR2 YYREEE (reference sequence). The length of the CDR3 is 11 residues.

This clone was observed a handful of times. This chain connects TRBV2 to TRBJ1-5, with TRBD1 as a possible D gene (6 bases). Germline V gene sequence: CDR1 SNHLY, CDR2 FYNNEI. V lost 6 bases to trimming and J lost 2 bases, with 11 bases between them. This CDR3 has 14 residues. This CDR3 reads CASRGGRGNQPQHF. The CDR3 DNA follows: TGTGCCAGCAGGGGGGGGCGGGGCAATCAGCCCCAGCATTTT.

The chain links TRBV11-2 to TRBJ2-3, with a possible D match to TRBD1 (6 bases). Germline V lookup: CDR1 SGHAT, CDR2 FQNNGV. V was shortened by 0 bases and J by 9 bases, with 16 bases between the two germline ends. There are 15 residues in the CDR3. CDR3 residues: CASSLDLQGAVTQYF. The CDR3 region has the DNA TGTGCCAGCAGCTTAGACCTACAGGGAGCAGTGACGCAGTATTTT. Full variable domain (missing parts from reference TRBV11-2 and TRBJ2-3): EAGVAQSPRYKIIEKRQSVAFWCNPISGHATLYWYQQILGQGPKLLIQFQNNGVVDDSQLPKDRFSAERLKGVDSTLKIQPAKLEDSAVYLCASSLDLQGAVTQYFGPGTRLTVL.

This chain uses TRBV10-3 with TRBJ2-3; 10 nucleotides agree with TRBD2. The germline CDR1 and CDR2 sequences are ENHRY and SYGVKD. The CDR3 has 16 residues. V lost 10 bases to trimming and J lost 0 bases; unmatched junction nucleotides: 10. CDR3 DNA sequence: TGTGCCACCCAACCGGGACTAGCGCAAAGCACAGATACGCAGTATTTT. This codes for CATQPGLAQSTDTQYF.

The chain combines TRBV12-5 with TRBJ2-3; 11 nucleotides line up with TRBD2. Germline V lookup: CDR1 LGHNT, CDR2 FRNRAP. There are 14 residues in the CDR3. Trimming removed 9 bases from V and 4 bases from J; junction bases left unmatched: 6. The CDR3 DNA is TGTGCTAGCCGACTAGCGGGACAGGCAGATACGCAGTATTTT. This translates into CASRLAGQADTQYF.

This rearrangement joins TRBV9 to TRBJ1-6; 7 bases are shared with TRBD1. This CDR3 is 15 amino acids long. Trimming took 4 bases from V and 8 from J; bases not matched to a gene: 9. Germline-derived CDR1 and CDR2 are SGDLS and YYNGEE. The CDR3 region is CASSPGGTVDSPLHF. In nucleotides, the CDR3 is TGTGCCAGCAGCCCGGGGGGGACAGTCGATTCACCCCTCCACTTT.

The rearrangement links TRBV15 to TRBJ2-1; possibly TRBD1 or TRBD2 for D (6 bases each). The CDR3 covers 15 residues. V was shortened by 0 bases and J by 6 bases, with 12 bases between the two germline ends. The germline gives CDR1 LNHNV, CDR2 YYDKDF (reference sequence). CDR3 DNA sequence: TGTGCCACCAGCAGAGATAGCGGAGGGGGCAATGAGCAGTTCTTC. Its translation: CATSRDSGGGNEQFF.

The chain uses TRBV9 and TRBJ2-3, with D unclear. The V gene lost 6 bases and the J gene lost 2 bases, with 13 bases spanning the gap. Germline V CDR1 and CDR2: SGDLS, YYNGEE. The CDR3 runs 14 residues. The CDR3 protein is CASNPRTYTDTQYF. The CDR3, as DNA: TGTGCCAGCAACCCCAGGACCTACACAGATACGCAGTATTTT. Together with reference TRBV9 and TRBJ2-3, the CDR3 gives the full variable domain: DSGVTQTPKHLITATGQRVTLRCSPRSGDLSVYWYQQSLDQGLQFLIQYYNGEERAKGNILERFSAQQFPDLHSELNLSSLELGDSALYFCASNPRTYTDTQYFGPGTRLTVL.

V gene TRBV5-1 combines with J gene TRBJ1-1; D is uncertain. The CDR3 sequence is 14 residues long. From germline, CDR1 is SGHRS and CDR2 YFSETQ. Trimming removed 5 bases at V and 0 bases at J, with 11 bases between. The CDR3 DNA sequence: TGCGCCAGCAGTGTCAACGGCATGAACACTGAAGCTTTCTTT. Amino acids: CASSVNGMNTEAFF.

The CDR3 DNA is TGTGCCAGCAGTCCCCTTATTGGGTCTGGAAACACCATATATTTT. It codes for CASSPLIGSGNTIYF. The genes are TRBV2 and TRBJ1-3; D unclear. The germline V gene encodes CDR1 SNHLY and CDR2 FYNNEI. This CDR3 has 15 amino acids. V was shortened by 5 bases and J by 1 base, with 12 bases between the two germline ends.

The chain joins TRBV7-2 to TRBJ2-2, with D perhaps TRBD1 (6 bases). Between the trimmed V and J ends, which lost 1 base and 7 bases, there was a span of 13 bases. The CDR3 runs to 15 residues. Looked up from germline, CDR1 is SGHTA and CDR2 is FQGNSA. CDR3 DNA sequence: TGTGCCAGCAGCTTAGATCCAGGGGTTGGCGGGGAGCTGTTTTTT. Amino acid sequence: CASSLDPGVGGELFF.

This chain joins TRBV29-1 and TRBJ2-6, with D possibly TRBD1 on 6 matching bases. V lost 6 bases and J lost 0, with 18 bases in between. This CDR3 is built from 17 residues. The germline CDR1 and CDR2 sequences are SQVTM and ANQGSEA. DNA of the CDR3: TGCAGCGTGGAGCCGGGACACGGCTACTCTGGGGCCAACGTCCTGACTTTC. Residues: CSVEPGHGYSGANVLTF.

The chain's CDR3 is CASSRGAAGGGETQYF. The CDR3 DNA sequence: TGTGCCAGCAGTAGAGGAGCGGCAGGGGGCGGAGAGACCCAGTACTTC. The chain recombines TRBV7-2 with TRBJ2-5; 8 bases match TRBD1. V gave up 6 bases and J gave up 4 bases; unmatched junction bases: 13. Germline V gene lookup returns CDR1 SGHTA and CDR2 FQGNSA. This CDR3 spans 16 amino acids.

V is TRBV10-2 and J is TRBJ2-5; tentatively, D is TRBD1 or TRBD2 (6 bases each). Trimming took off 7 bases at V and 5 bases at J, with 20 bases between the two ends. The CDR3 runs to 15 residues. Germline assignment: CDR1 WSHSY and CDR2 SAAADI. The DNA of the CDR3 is TGCGCCAGCAAGGGGACAACCTTTGGAGGGGAGACCCAGTACTTC. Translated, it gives CASKGTTFGGETQYF.

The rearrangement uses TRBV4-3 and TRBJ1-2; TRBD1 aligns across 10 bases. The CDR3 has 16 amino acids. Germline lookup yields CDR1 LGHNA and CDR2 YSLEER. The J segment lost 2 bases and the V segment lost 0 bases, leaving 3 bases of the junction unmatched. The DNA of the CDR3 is TGCGCCAGCAGCCAAGACGTGGACAGGGGGAACTATGGCTACACCTTC. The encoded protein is CASSQDVDRGNYGYTF.

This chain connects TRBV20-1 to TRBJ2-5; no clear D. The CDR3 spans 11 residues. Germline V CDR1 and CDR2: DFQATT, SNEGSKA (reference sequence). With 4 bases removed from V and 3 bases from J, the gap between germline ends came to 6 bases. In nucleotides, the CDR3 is TGCAGTGCTATACCCAAAGAGACCCAGTACTTC. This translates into CSAIPKETQYF.

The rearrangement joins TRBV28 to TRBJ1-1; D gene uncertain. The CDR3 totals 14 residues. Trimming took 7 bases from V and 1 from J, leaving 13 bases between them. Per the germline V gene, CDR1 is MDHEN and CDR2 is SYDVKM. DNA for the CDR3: TGTGCCAGCACACAAGTAGGGTGGAACACTGAAGCTTTCTTT. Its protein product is CASTQVGWNTEAFF. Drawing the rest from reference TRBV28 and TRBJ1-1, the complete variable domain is DVKVTQSSRYLVKRTGEKVFLECVQDMDHENMFWYRQDPGLGLRLIYFSYDVKMKEKGDIPEGYSVSREKKERFSLILESASTNQTSMYLCASTQVGWNTEAFFGQGTRLTVV.

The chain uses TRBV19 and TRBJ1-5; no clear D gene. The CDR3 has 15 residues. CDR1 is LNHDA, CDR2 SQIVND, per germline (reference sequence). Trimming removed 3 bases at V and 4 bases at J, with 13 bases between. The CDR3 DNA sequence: TGTGCCAGTAGTATGCCCTTTCGGGGAAATCAGCCCCAGCATTTT. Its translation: CASSMPFRGNQPQHF.